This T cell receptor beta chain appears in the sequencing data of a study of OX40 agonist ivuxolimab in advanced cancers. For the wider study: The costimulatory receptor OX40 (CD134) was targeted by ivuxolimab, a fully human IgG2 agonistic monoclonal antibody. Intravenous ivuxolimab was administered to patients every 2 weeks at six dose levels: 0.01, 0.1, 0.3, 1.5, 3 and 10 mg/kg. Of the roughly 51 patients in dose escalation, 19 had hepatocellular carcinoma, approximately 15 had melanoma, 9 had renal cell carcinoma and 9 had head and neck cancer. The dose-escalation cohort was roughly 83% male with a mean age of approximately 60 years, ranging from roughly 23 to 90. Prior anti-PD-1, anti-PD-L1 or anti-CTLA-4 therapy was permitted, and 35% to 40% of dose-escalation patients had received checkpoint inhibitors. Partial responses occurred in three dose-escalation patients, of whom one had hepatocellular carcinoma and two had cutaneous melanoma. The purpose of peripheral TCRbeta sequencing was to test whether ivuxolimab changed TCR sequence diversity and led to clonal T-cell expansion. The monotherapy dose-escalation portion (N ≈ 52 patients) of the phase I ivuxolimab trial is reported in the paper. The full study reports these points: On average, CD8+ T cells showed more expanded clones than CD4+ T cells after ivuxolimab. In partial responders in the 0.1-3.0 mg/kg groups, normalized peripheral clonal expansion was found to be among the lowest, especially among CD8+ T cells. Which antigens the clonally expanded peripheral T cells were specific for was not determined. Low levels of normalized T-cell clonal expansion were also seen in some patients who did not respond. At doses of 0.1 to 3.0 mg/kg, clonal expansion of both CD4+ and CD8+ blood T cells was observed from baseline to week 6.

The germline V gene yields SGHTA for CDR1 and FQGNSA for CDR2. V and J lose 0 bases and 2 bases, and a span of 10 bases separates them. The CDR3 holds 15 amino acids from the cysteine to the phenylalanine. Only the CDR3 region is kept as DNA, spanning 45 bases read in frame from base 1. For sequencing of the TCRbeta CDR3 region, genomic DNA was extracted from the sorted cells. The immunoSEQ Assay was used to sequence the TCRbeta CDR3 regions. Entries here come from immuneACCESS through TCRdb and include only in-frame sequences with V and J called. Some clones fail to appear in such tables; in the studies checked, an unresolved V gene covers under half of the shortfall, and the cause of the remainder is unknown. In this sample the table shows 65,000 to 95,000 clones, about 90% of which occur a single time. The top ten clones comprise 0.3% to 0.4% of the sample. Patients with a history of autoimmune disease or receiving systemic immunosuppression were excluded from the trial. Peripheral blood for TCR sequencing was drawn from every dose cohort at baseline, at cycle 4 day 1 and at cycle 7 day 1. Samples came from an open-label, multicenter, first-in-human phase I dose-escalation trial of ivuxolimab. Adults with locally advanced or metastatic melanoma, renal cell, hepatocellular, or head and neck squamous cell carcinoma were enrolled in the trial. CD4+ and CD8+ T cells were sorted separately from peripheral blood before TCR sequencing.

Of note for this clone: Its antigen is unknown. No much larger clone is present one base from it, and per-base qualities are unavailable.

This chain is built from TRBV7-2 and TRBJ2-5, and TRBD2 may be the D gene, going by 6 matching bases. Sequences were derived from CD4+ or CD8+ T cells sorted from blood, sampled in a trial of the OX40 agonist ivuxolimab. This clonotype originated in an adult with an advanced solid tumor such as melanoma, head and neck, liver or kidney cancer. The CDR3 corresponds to CASSLARGRQETQYF. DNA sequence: TGTGCCAGCAGCTTAGCCCGGGGGAGACAAGAGACCCAGTACTTC.